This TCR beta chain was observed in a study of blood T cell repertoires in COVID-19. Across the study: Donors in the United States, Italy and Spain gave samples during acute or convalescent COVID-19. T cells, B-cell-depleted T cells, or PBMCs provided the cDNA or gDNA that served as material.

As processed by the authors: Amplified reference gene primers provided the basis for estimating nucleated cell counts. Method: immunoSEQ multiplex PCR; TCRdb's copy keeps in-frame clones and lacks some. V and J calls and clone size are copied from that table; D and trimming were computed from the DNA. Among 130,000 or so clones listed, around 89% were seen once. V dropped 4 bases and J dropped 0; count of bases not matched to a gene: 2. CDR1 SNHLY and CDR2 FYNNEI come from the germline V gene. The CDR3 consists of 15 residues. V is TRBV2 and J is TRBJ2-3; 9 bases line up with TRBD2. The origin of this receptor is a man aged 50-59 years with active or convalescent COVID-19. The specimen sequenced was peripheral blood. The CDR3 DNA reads TGTGCCAGCAGTGTCCTAGCGGGGAGCACAGATACGCAGTATTTT. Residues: CASSVLAGSTDTQYF.